This T cell receptor beta chain originates from a study of post-analysis software for immune sequencing data. Overall study context: Relapsing-remitting, secondary progressive and progressive-relapsing forms made up the multiple sclerosis disease courses.

Of note for this clonotype: Its specificity is not known.

Researchers reported that TCR beta cDNA libraries carried unique molecular identifiers. Each sample of about 0.9 to 10 million input T cells yielded 500,000 or so cDNA molecules, so each molecule approximated one T cell. Each CDR3 protein is one row after TCRdb ran MiXCR on the PCR reads. The table shows about 540,000 distinct CDR3 sequences, with approximately 34% occurring only once. Trimming removed 4 bases from V and 0 bases from J, with 9 bases in between. The germline gives CDR1 SQVTM, CDR2 ANQGSEA. The CDR3 has 13 amino acids. Study-wide points: Compared with controls, patients had more of roughly five TRBV segments, including TRBV5-6, TRBV5-1 and TRBV20-1. Multiple sclerosis was associated with a significant reduction in normalized Chao1 diversity relative to controls.

This sequence was found in a girl aged 2 to 17 with multiple sclerosis. This chain links TRBV29-1 with TRBJ1-1; D remains ambiguous. The material sequenced was blood. As DNA, the CDR3 is TGCAGCGTTGCAGGCGTAATGAACACTGAAGCTTTCTTT. Its protein is CSVAGVMNTEAFF.